This T cell receptor (beta chain) was observed in a study of STAT3 mutations in large granular lymphocyte leukemia. Study conclusions and caveats: Every T-LGLL patient had at least one immunodominant TCRbeta clonotype.

Using immunoSEQ multiplex PCR, the repertoire was profiled, and TCRdb retains in-frame clones only, with some absent. The data show some 25,000 clones, over 90% seen once. About this clone: Its antigen is not identified.

The ends lost 3 bases at V and 0 bases at J; junction bases unmatched: 15. The CDR3 covers 19 residues. Per the germline V gene, CDR1 is SEHNR and CDR2 is FQNEAQ (reference sequence). The clonotype originates from a man aged 35-49 years with T-cell large granular lymphocyte leukemia. Some clones in this sample may be carry-over from other donors' samples. Sequencing input: peripheral blood mononuclear cells. V usage is TRBV7-9 and J usage is TRBJ2-7; TRBD2 aligns across 9 bases. The CDR3, as DNA: TGTGCCAGCAGCTTGCGAAGGGTAGTAGCGGGGGCGTACTCCTACGAGCAGTACTTC. Protein: CASSLRRVVAGAYSYEQYF.